The TCR beta chain under discussion was sequenced for a study of shared clonotypes between healthy human individuals. In germline, CDR1 is MDHEN, CDR2 SYDVKM. J was trimmed by 4 bases and V by 6 bases; bases with no gene match: 9. The CDR3 sequence is 14 residues long. As processed by the authors: Filtering differed since immunoSEQ provided only junctions, with no quality scores. The data were produced by immunoSEQ multiplex PCR, yet TCRdb's version contains in-frame clones alone and is incomplete. The V and J calls and the clone size are those of that table, but D and trimming were determined from the DNA. The sample carries approximately 640,000 clones, around 72% recorded once. Naive CD45RA+ and memory CD45RA-negative subsets were split from CD4+ cells.

The chain is built from TRBV28 and TRBJ2-7; 7 positions match TRBD1. Sequencing was carried out using memory CD4+ T cells sorted from blood. The subset: CD45RA-negative fraction. The sequence was collected from a woman between 25 and 40 years old in good health. Here the CDR3 reads CASRLTGDGYEQYF. The DNA of the CDR3 is TGTGCCAGCAGACTCACAGGGGATGGTTACGAGCAGTACTTC. Using reference TRBV28 and TRBJ2-7 for the parts outside the CDR3, the full variable domain is DVKVTQSSRYLVKRTGEKVFLECVQDMDHENMFWYRQDPGLGLRLIYFSYDVKMKEKGDIPEGYSVSREKKERFSLILESASTNQTSMYLCASRLTGDGYEQYFGPGTRLTVT.